The 2 T cell receptor beta chains listed next were all sequenced from one sample in a study of molecular identifiers for immune sequencing clone quantification. TCRdb recomputed calls from the PCR reads with MiXCR, one row per CDR3 protein. The sample contains about 640,000 distinct CDR3 sequences, just under 20% of which appear only once. The sequencing sample was made of naive CD8+ T cells from blood, with Jurkat cell RNA spiked in. The sample's subset: FACS-sorted CD8+CD4-CCR7+CD45RA+ naive T cells. The receptors stem from a human donor in good health. Some libraries in this study had Jurkat cell RNA spiked in.

This clonotype showed up just once. One base away lies a much larger clone, so this may be a sequencing read error. J is TRBJ1-1 and V is TRBV6-6; no firm D call. V lost 6 bases and J lost 5, with 13 bases in between. The V gene's germline CDR1 is MNHNY and CDR2 SVGAGI (reference sequence). CDR3 length: 13 amino acids. The CDR3 protein is CASRTRHLTEAFF. The CDR3 bases are TGTGCCAGCAGAACCAGGCATCTTACTGAAGCTTTCTTT.

This clonotype was detected a few times. In DNA form, the CDR3 reads TGTGCTAGTGGCCGAATGAACACCGGGGAGCTGTTTTTT. It codes for CASGRMNTGELFF. This chain joins TRBV12-5 and TRBJ2-2, with D unresolved. With 6 bases removed from V and 1 base from J, the gap between germline ends came to 6 bases. The CDR3 contains 13 residues. CDR1 is LGHNT, CDR2 FRNRAP, per germline.